What follows are 26 T cell receptor beta chains derived from one specimen sequenced in a study of cytomegalovirus exposure and HLA in healthy donors. PCR was performed using 60 Vbeta and 13 Jbeta primers. The repertoire was sequenced with immunoSEQ multiplex PCR; TCRdb's copy has only in-frame clones and lacks some. Among approximately 160,000 clones listed, about 75% were seen once. The source material was PBMCs. These receptors were taken from a male donor in good health and CMV-seropositive.

This chain joins TRBV5-1 and TRBJ2-2; D unresolved. Germline CDR1 reads SGHRS; CDR2 reads YFSETQ. This CDR3 comprises 15 residues. Trimming stripped 1 base from V and 1 base from J, with 8 bases between. The CDR3 reads CASSLSTGNTGELFF. As DNA, the CDR3 is TGCGCCAGCAGCTTGAGTACCGGGAACACCGGGGAGCTGTTTTTT.

This clone was seen only once. V gene TRBV30 combines with J gene TRBJ2-7; possibly TRBD2 for D (5 bases). V was clipped by 4 bases and J by 2 bases, with 18 bases between them. Germline V lookup: CDR1 GTSNPN, CDR2 SVGIG (reference sequence). CDR3 size: 15 residues. Written as DNA, the CDR3 is TGTGCCTGGATAAACCCCGGGGAGCCCCCCTACGAGCAGTACTTC. Translation: CAWINPGEPPYEQYF.

The chain uses TRBV7-3 and TRBJ1-3; D perhaps matches TRBD1 (5 bases). The V end was cut by 5 bases, the J end by 0 bases, with 11 bases between. CDR3 length equals 15 residues. Germline V gives CDR1 SGHTA, CDR2 FQGTGA. The CDR3 loop reads CASSPTAISGNTIYF. The CDR3 bases are TGTGCCAGCAGCCCGACAGCTATCTCTGGAAACACCATATATTTT.

This clone has a single count. V gene TRBV9 combines with J gene TRBJ2-7, with D perhaps matching TRBD1 (6 bases). This CDR3 has 15 amino acids. Germline values: CDR1 SGDLS, CDR2 YYNGEE. Trimming pared 0 bases from V and 0 bases from J, leaving 10 bases between. The CDR3: CASSVAGDNSYEQYF. The CDR3 DNA sequence: TGTGCCAGCAGCGTAGCCGGGGACAACTCCTACGAGCAGTACTTC.

V gene TRBV5-6 combines with J gene TRBJ1-4; 9 nucleotides match TRBD1. V lost 1 base and J lost 8; bases outside the gene matches: 6. Germline lookup yields CDR1 SGHDT and CDR2 YYEEEE. This CDR3 is 15 amino acids long. CDR3 residues: CASSLSGQGGEKLFF. The CDR3 DNA reads as TGTGCCAGCAGCTTGTCGGGACAGGGCGGCGAAAAACTGTTTTTT.

The chain employs TRBV7-6 and TRBJ1-5, with 7 bases fitting TRBD1. Germline CDR1 SGHVS, CDR2 FNYEAQ. V gave up 4 bases and J gave up 1 base; unmatched junction bases: 4. The CDR3 is 15 residues long. The CDR3 loop is CASSSLQGSNQPQHF. As DNA, the CDR3 is TGTGCCAGCAGCTCACTACAGGGGAGCAATCAGCCCCAGCATTTT. The full variable domain, rest sourced from reference TRBV7-6 and TRBJ1-5, is GAGVSQSPRYKVTKRGQDVALRCDPISGHVSLYWYRQALGQGPEFLTYFNYEAQQDKSGLPNDRFSAERPEGSISTLTIQRTEQRDSAMYRCASSSLQGSNQPQHFGDGTRLSIL.

Turning to this clone: Other DNA sequences in the same sample also yield this CDR3. The chain recombines TRBV6-6 with TRBJ2-7; the D is unclear. CDR3 size: 12 residues. V was cut by 0 bases and J by 4 bases, with 4 bases left in between. The germline gives CDR1 MNHNY, CDR2 SVGAGI (reference sequence). The CDR3 nucleotides read TGTGCCAGCAGTTACTCCCGTTACGAGCAGTACTTC. This codes for CASSYSRYEQYF.

The V and J genes are TRBV6-5 and TRBJ1-1, with D possibly TRBD1 on 6 matching bases. This CDR3 is built from 16 residues. V lost 4 bases, J lost 0 bases, and 15 bases lay in between. Germline V gives CDR1 MNHEY, CDR2 SVGAGI. The CDR3 bases are TGTGCCAGCAGTTCCCTTCCGGACAGCTTGAACACTGAAGCTTTCTTT. Amino acids: CASSSLPDSLNTEAFF.

The chain joins TRBV7-9 to TRBJ1-2, with 7 bases identical to TRBD1. Germline V gene data show CDR1 as SEHNR and CDR2 as FQNEAQ (reference sequence). With 7 bases clipped from V and 8 bases from J, the junction kept 10 bases outside the gene matches. CDR3 size: 13 residues. The CDR3 region has the DNA TGTGCCAGCACCGAAAGCAGGGGGGAAGGCTACACCTTC. Translation gives CASTESRGEGYTF.

About this clone itself: Its ends do not fully match the called genes, so a read error is possible. The V gene is TRBV7-9, the J gene TRBJ2-1; perhaps TRBD2 as D (5 bases). The CDR3 is 13 residues long. Germline CDR1 reads SEHNR; CDR2 reads FQNEAQ (reference sequence). CDR3 nucleotides: TGTTCCAGCAGCACCCGGGACTACAATGAGCAGTTCTTC. It translates to CSSSTRDYNEQFF.

This rearrangement joins TRBV6-5 to TRBJ1-5; weak D call: TRBD1 (6 bases). This CDR3 has 14 residues. The ends were cut back, 5 bases at V and 2 bases at J, with 10 bases in the middle. Germline loops: CDR1 MNHEY, CDR2 SVGAGI. CDR3 DNA sequence: TGTGCCAGCAGTGGGGCAGGGGGCAATCAGCCCCAGCATTTT. Translated: CASSGAGGNQPQHF.

The chain uses TRBV5-4 and TRBJ2-5; 8 bases align to TRBD2. Germline CDR1 reads SGHNT; CDR2 reads YYREEE (reference sequence). J gave up 1 base and V 1 base, and 6 bases lay outside the gene matches. CDR3 length: 16 residues. Here the CDR3 DNA reads TGTGCCAGCAGCTTGTGGAAGCGGGGGCTCCAAGAGACCCAGTACTTC. Its translation: CASSLWKRGLQETQYF.

This clone was picked up one time. J is TRBJ2-1 and V is TRBV27, with D perhaps matching TRBD2 (5 bases). This CDR3 region has 15 residues. CDR1 and CDR2 from the germline V gene are MNHEY and SMNVEV (reference sequence). Trimming left V 5 bases short and J 3 bases short, with 14 bases between. CDR3 sequence reads: CASSPFVGNYNEQFF. CDR3 nucleotide sequence: TGTGCCAGCAGTCCCTTCGTCGGGAACTACAATGAGCAGTTCTTC.

The chain recombines TRBV7-2 with TRBJ1-6; D is unresolved. In germline, CDR1 is SGHTA, CDR2 FQGNSA. The CDR3 totals 13 residues. The V end was cut by 1 base, the J end by 7 bases, with 5 bases between. DNA for the CDR3: TGTGCCAGCAGCTTAGACACCAATTCACCCCTCCACTTT. As protein: CASSLDTNSPLHF.

This clone was counted only a few times. V is TRBV6-6 and J is TRBJ2-7, with TRBD1 as a possible D gene (5 bases). This CDR3 spans 14 amino acids. Germline lookup yields CDR1 MNHNY and CDR2 SVGAGI (reference sequence). Trimming removed 1 base at V and 6 bases at J, with 13 bases between. In DNA, the CDR3 is TGTGCCAGCAGTTACTGGTCGCTAGGGGCCGAGCAGTACTTC. It codes for CASSYWSLGAEQYF.

The table lists this clone with a count of one. The rearrangement joins TRBV4-2 to TRBJ2-1, with 16 nucleotides matching TRBD2. Trimming cost V 5 bases and J 7 bases; bases outside gene matches: 8. The CDR3 length is 17 residues. The germline gives CDR1 LGHNA, CDR2 YNFKEQ. The CDR3 reads CASSIPGLAGGPNEQFF. The CDR3 region has the DNA TGTGCCAGCAGCATCCCGGGACTAGCGGGGGGGCCGAATGAGCAGTTCTTC.

The chain recombines TRBV15 with TRBJ2-3; 8 nucleotides agree with TRBD2. The CDR3 totals 19 residues. Germline V gene sequence: CDR1 LNHNV, CDR2 YYDKDF (reference sequence). Trimming at V came to 1 base and at J to 6 bases, leaving 18 bases not matched to a gene. The CDR3 nucleotides are TGTGCCACCAGCAGAGCCTACAGGAGGAGCGGGGGCACCCCGGATACGCAGTATTTT. It translates to CATSRAYRRSGGTPDTQYF.

This clone was seen only a few times. V gene TRBV30 combines with J gene TRBJ2-4, with TRBD1 matching over 8 bases. V trimming: 2 bases; J trimming: 5 bases; junction bases outside the gene matches: 5. Germline CDR1 reads GTSNPN; CDR2 reads SVGIG (reference sequence). CDR3 length equals 14 residues. For the CDR3, the DNA is TGTGCCTGGAGTCGCAGGGGGCCACAAAACATTCAGTACTTC. Amino acid sequence: CAWSRRGPQNIQYF.

This clone was detected only a few times. The chain recombines TRBV4-2 with TRBJ1-4, with D maybe TRBD1 (6 bases). Germline CDR1 is LGHNA and CDR2 is YNFKEQ. With 3 bases removed from V and 6 bases from J, the gap between germline ends came to 17 bases. The CDR3 extends over 16 amino acids. The CDR3 loop reads CASSHNQQGFDEKLFF. The CDR3 DNA sequence: TGTGCCAGCAGCCACAATCAACAGGGCTTCGATGAAAAACTGTTTTTT.

This chain uses TRBV6-5 with TRBJ2-6, with D hard to call. This CDR3 comprises 15 residues. Germline CDR1 and CDR2: MNHEY and SVGAGI. The V and J ends lost 8 bases and 0 bases respectively, with 11 bases between them. For the CDR3, the DNA is TGTGCCAGCGGTTCAGCGTTCTCTGGGGCCAACGTCCTGACTTTC. It encodes CASGSAFSGANVLTF.

This chain links TRBV9 with TRBJ2-3, with TRBD2 matching 10 bases. Trimming cost V 0 bases and J 2 bases; bases outside gene matches: 9. CDR3 length: 18 residues. Germline V CDR1 and CDR2: SGDLS, YYNGEE. The CDR3 reads CASSVEGSGGALTDTQYF. The CDR3 DNA reads as TGTGCCAGCAGCGTAGAAGGAAGCGGGGGGGCCCTCACAGATACGCAGTATTTT.

V gene TRBV2 combines with J gene TRBJ2-1; D is unresolved. CDR3 size: 13 residues. V gave up 2 bases and J gave up 4 bases, with 6 bases separating them. CDR1 and CDR2 (germline): SNHLY, FYNNEI. The CDR3 bases are TGTGCCAGCAGTGAAAGCAGGTACAATGAGCAGTTCTTC. It yields the protein CASSESRYNEQFF.

V gene TRBV2 combines with J gene TRBJ1-1; possibly TRBD1 for D (5 bases). V was pared by 1 base and J by 4 bases, with 10 bases between. Germline V gene data show CDR1 as SNHLY and CDR2 as FYNNEI. The CDR3 is 14 amino acids. The CDR3 loop is CASSEGREITEAFF. CDR3 in DNA: TGTGCCAGCAGTGAAGGCAGGGAAATCACTGAAGCTTTCTTT.

This chain uses TRBV30 with TRBJ1-6; tentative D call: TRBD1 (5 bases). The ends were cut back, 2 bases at V and 11 bases at J, with 13 bases in the middle. Germline V gene data show CDR1 as GTSNPN and CDR2 as SVGIG (reference sequence). The CDR3 loop spans 13 amino acids. For the CDR3, the DNA is TGTGCCTGGAGTCAGGGTTCGGTTACACCCCTCCACTTT. Translated, it gives CAWSQGSVTPLHF.

The CDR3 DNA sequence: TGTGCCAGCAGCCTGGGACAGGGGCAGGAGCAGTACTTC. It codes for CASSLGQGQEQYF. This sequence joins TRBV9 and TRBJ2-7; 10 positions match TRBD1. The V segment lost 4 bases and the J segment 7 bases; nucleotides outside the gene matches: 5. CDR3 length equals 13 residues. Germline V gives CDR1 SGDLS, CDR2 YYNGEE.

This rearrangement joins TRBV7-2 to TRBJ1-1; 8 bases are a match to TRBD1. The CDR3 covers 12 residues. The trim removed 3 bases at V and 10 bases at J, leaving 4 bases unmatched. Germline V lookup: CDR1 SGHTA, CDR2 FQGNSA. CDR3 amino acids: CASSFYRGTAFF. Here the CDR3 DNA reads TGTGCCAGCAGCTTCTACAGGGGGACAGCTTTCTTT.